Presented here are 30 T cell receptor beta chains from one specimen sequenced in a study of T cell responses to AZD1222 COVID-19 vaccine. Some clones are missing from TCRdb's copy, which holds only in-frame ones; the method was immunoSEQ multiplex PCR. The data show 150,000 to 200,000 clones, approximately 90% seen once. The sample here was peripheral blood, taken 28 days after the second AZD1222 dose. The source is an adult who received the AZD1222 COVID-19 vaccine.

The chain recombines TRBV27 with TRBJ1-1; tentatively, D is TRBD1 (6 bases). Trimming took off 3 bases at V and 10 bases at J, with 12 bases between the two ends. In germline, CDR1 is MNHEY, CDR2 SMNVEV (reference sequence). This CDR3 is built from 12 residues. The chain's CDR3 is CASSFGQGRAFF. As DNA, the CDR3 is TGTGCCAGCAGTTTCGGTCAGGGGAGAGCTTTCTTT.

The CDR3, as DNA: TGCGCCAGCAGCCCGGGCCGTACAGAAGCTTTCTTT. Amino acid sequence: CASSPGRTEAFF. The V call is TRBV5-1, the J call TRBJ1-1; D uncertain. The CDR3 runs 12 residues. With 4 bases removed from V and 8 bases from J, the gap between germline ends came to 12 bases. The germline V gene encodes CDR1 SGHRS and CDR2 YFSETQ.

The rearrangement joins TRBV3-1 (or the pseudogene TRBV3-2) to TRBJ1-4; 9 bases fit TRBD1. Trimming removed 1 base from V and 16 bases from J; junction bases left unmatched: 4. The germline gives CDR1 LGHDT, CDR2 YNNKEL (reference sequence). CDR3 length equals 12 residues. CDR3 sequence: CASSQGGTGSFF. The DNA of the CDR3 is TGTGCCAGCAGCCAAGGGGGGACAGGGTCGTTTTTT.

CDR3 nucleotides: TGTGCCAGCAGCCAAGATTCTAGCGGGCCGATACGAGAGACCCAGTACTTC. Translating it yields CASSQDSSGPIRETQYF. The chain is built from TRBV4-2 and TRBJ2-5, with TRBD2 matching 8 bases. Germline trimming cut 0 bases from V and 4 bases from J; bases unmatched to any gene: 10. There are 17 residues in the CDR3. Germline CDR1 is LGHNA and CDR2 is YNFKEQ.

This chain connects TRBV6-1 to TRBJ2-7; 16 bases are a match to TRBD2. The germline V gene has CDR1 MNHNS and CDR2 SASEGT. The length of the CDR3 is 16 residues. V was clipped by 3 bases and J by 3 bases; unmatched bases: 2. CDR3 bases: TGTGCCAGCAGTGAGGGGACTAGCGGGGGGGGCTACGAGCAGTACTTC. Protein sequence: CASSEGTSGGGYEQYF.

V is TRBV5-4 and J is TRBJ1-2, with D hard to call. V was pared by 1 base and J by 2 bases, with 12 bases between. The CDR3 is 15 amino acids. The germline CDR1 and CDR2 sequences are SGHNT and YYREEE (reference sequence). CDR3 DNA: TGTGCCAGCAGCTTGATGGGAGGGCGGAACTATGGCTACACCTTC. It encodes CASSLMGGRNYGYTF.

The genes are TRBV7-8 and TRBJ1-2; D not resolved. This CDR3 contains 12 residues. Germline-derived CDR1 and CDR2 are SGHVS and FQNEAQ. Deletions cut 4 bases from V and 10 bases from J, with 13 bases between. This CDR3 reads CASSSALLHYTF. The DNA of the CDR3 is TGTGCCAGCAGCTCGGCCCTATTACACTACACCTTC.

The chain carries TRBV9 and TRBJ2-1, with 12 bases lining up with TRBD2. Losses at the gene ends were 3 bases for V and 5 bases for J; bases not matched to a gene: 15. From germline, CDR1 is SGDLS and CDR2 YYNGEE. CDR3 length: 19 residues. The CDR3 protein is CASSDRPSGRAPLNNEQFF. In nucleotides, the CDR3 is TGTGCCAGCAGCGACCGGCCTAGCGGGAGGGCCCCGTTAAACAATGAGCAGTTCTTC.

This clone was detected once. CDR3 sequence reads: CASKGGVLLQAQYF. The CDR3 DNA sequence: TGTGCCAGCAAGGGCGGGGTTCTACTGCAGGCGCAGTATTTT. The chain employs TRBV27 and TRBJ2-3; D possibly corresponds to TRBD2 (6 bases). Germline CDR1 reads MNHEY; CDR2 reads SMNVEV (reference sequence). V was shortened by 7 bases and J by 10 bases, with 21 bases between the two germline ends. The CDR3 loop spans 14 amino acids.

The chain combines TRBV7-2 with TRBJ1-2; 7 bases fit TRBD1. CDR3 size: 16 residues. Germline CDR1 is SGHTA and CDR2 is FQGNSA. V dropped 1 base and J dropped 7; count of bases not matched to a gene: 12. This CDR3 is CASSLEWARGDGGYTF. The CDR3 DNA follows: TGTGCCAGCAGCTTAGAGTGGGCCAGGGGGGACGGTGGCTACACCTTC. Full variable domain (outside the CDR3, taken from reference TRBV7-2 and TRBJ1-2): GAGVSQSPSNKVTEKGKDVELRCDPISGHTALYWYRQSLGQGLEFLIYFQGNSAPDKSGLPSDRFSAERTGGSVSTLTIQRTQQEDSAVYLCASSLEWARGDGGYTFGSGTRLTVV.

This clone was observed a single time. The chain employs TRBV3-1 (or the pseudogene TRBV3-2) and TRBJ1-1; D is ambiguous. Germline assignment: CDR1 LGHDT and CDR2 YNNKEL (reference sequence). This CDR3 has 13 amino acids. V was shortened by 4 bases and J by 0 bases, with 6 bases between the two germline ends. In nucleotides, the CDR3 is TGTGCCAGCAGCCTCGGGTTGAACACTGAAGCTTTCTTT. The encoded protein is CASSLGLNTEAFF.

This sequence joins TRBV5-6 and TRBJ1-2, with 8 bases aligning to TRBD1. J lost 5 bases, V lost 5 bases, and 8 bases had no gene match. Per germline, CDR1 SGHDT and CDR2 YYEEEE. The length of the CDR3 is 14 residues. The CDR3 nucleotides read TGTGCCAGCAGGCTCGCGACAGGGGTATATGGCTACACCTTC. Its protein is CASRLATGVYGYTF.

The chain recombines TRBV18 with TRBJ1-6; D remains ambiguous. Germline V gene sequence: CDR1 KGHSH, CDR2 LQKENI. Deletions cut 3 bases from V and 4 bases from J, with 13 bases between. This CDR3 is built from 16 residues. The CDR3 DNA reads TGTGCCAGCTCACCGGAAGAATATCCGTATAATTCACCCCTCCACTTT. This gives the protein CASSPEEYPYNSPLHF.

The CDR3 region has the DNA TGTGCCAGCACCCCGGGGACAGGTGGTGGCTACACCTTC. Translated, it gives CASTPGTGGGYTF. V gene TRBV6-5 combines with J gene TRBJ1-2, with TRBD1 matching 8 bases. With 7 bases clipped from V and 7 bases from J, the junction kept 8 bases outside the gene matches. The CDR3 sequence is 13 residues long. Looked up from germline, CDR1 is MNHEY and CDR2 is SVGAGI.

V is TRBV30 and J is TRBJ2-7, with 9 bases that match TRBD1. This CDR3 has 12 residues. V shed 8 bases and J 2 bases; nucleotides not matched to a gene: 4. In germline, CDR1 is GTSNPN, CDR2 SVGIG (reference sequence). CDR3 in DNA: TGTGCCGGTGGGACAGGGACCTACGAGCAGTACTTC. Translating gives CAGGTGTYEQYF.

V and J are TRBV7-9 and TRBJ2-2; D might be TRBD2 (5 bases). The germline gives CDR1 SEHNR, CDR2 FQNEAQ (reference sequence). Trimming cost V 1 base and J 4 bases, with 7 bases left between them. The CDR3 consists of 14 residues. The CDR3 nucleotides read TGTGCCAGCAGCTTAGGAGGGTTCACCGGGGAGCTGTTTTTT. Protein product: CASSLGGFTGELFF. Full variable domain (remainder filled in from reference TRBV7-9 and TRBJ2-2): DTGVSQNPRHKITKRGQNVTFRCDPISEHNRLYWYRQTLGQGPEFLTYFQNEAQLEKSRLLSDRFSAERPKGSFSTLEIQRTEQGDSAMYLCASSLGGFTGELFFGEGSRLTVL.

This chain uses TRBV30 with TRBJ2-1; no definite D call. The CDR3 sequence is 16 residues long. The germline V gene encodes CDR1 GTSNPN and CDR2 SVGIG (reference sequence). The germline V and J ends were trimmed by 0 bases and 4 bases, with 16 bases remaining between them. CDR3 protein: CAWSVVTGGGYNEQFF. The CDR3 DNA reads as TGTGCCTGGAGTGTGGTGACGGGCGGCGGATACAATGAGCAGTTCTTC.

This chain joins TRBV9 and TRBJ2-3; TRBD2 matches 9 bases. This CDR3 is 16 amino acids long. Unmatched junction bases numbered 7, after V lost 0 bases and J lost 5 bases. In germline, CDR1 is SGDLS, CDR2 YYNGEE. Written as DNA, the CDR3 is TGTGCCAGCAGCGTAGGGTTAGCGGGGGTGGGAGATACGCAGTATTTT. Translation: CASSVGLAGVGDTQYF.

V and J are TRBV25-1 and TRBJ2-7; 11 positions agree with TRBD1. This CDR3 region has 13 residues. The ends lost 8 bases at V and 4 bases at J; junction bases unmatched: 4. The germline gives CDR1 MGHDK, CDR2 SYGVNS. CDR3 DNA sequence: TGTGCCAGCGGCGGGACAGGGGGGTACGAGCAGTACTTC. Amino acids: CASGGTGGYEQYF.

V gene TRBV7-9 combines with J gene TRBJ1-2; TRBD1 agrees at 7 bases. The CDR3 has 19 amino acids. Trimming took 5 bases from V and 0 from J; bases not matched to a gene: 18. Per the germline V gene, CDR1 is SEHNR and CDR2 is FQNEAQ (reference sequence). The CDR3 DNA sequence: TGTGCCAGCAGCCCCACTCAGGGTCTCGGACAGGCCCCTAACTATGGCTACACCTTC. It codes for CASSPTQGLGQAPNYGYTF.

This clone has only one observation. The genes are TRBV6-6 and TRBJ2-7, with D possibly matching TRBD2 (6 bases). Germline CDR1 is MNHNY and CDR2 is SVGAGI (reference sequence). CDR3 length: 14 amino acids. The V and J ends lost 6 bases and 3 bases respectively, with 15 bases between them. The CDR3 DNA follows: TGTGCCAGCAGAAAGGAGGGCGCTAGCTACGAGCAGTACTTC. Its translation is CASRKEGASYEQYF.

The rearrangement uses TRBV15 and TRBJ1-2; D unclear. Germline V gene data show CDR1 as LNHNV and CDR2 as YYDKDF (reference sequence). V lost 4 bases and J lost 2, with 8 bases in between. This CDR3 has 13 residues. The CDR3 region has the DNA TGTGCCACCAGCAAAGAAGGCAACTATGGCTACACCTTC. Translating gives CATSKEGNYGYTF.

This chain joins TRBV29-1 and TRBJ1-1, with D possibly being TRBD1 (6 bases). Trimming removed 1 base from V and 0 bases from J, with 9 bases in between. The CDR3 covers 14 residues. CDR1 SQVTM and CDR2 ANQGSEA come from the germline V gene. For the CDR3, the DNA is TGCAGCGTTGAAGTTTCAGGGGTGAACACTGAAGCTTTCTTT. Its translation is CSVEVSGVNTEAFF.

This chain links TRBV3-1 (or the pseudogene TRBV3-2) with TRBJ2-2; the match to TRBD1 covers 9 bases. Germline V gives CDR1 LGHDT, CDR2 YNNKEL (reference sequence). J lost 7 bases, V lost 4 bases, and 13 bases had no gene match. The CDR3 loop spans 17 amino acids. CDR3 sequence: CASSPTSGTGRVGELFF. DNA of the CDR3: TGTGCCAGCAGCCCCACCTCCGGGACAGGGAGAGTCGGGGAGCTGTTTTTT.

For the CDR3, the DNA is TGTGCCAGCAGTGACAGGGAGAACACCGGGGAGCTGTTTTTT. This gives the protein CASSDRENTGELFF. This rearrangement joins TRBV6-4 to TRBJ2-2; D uncertain. V gave up 2 bases and J gave up 1 base, with 5 bases separating them. Germline V lookup: CDR1 MRHNA, CDR2 SNTAGT. The CDR3 loop spans 14 amino acids.

The chain recombines TRBV3-1 (or the pseudogene TRBV3-2) with TRBJ2-7, with D hard to call. CDR3 length equals 13 residues. The germline V gene encodes CDR1 LGHDT and CDR2 YNNKEL (reference sequence). V gave up 2 bases and J gave up 4 bases, with 9 bases separating them. CDR3: CASSQWLSYEQYF. CDR3 nucleotides: TGTGCCAGCAGCCAATGGTTATCTTACGAGCAGTACTTC.

The chain has TRBV3-1 (or the pseudogene TRBV3-2) and TRBJ2-3; D not resolved. The CDR3 runs 14 residues. Germline CDR1 is LGHDT and CDR2 is YNNKEL (reference sequence). V dropped 4 bases and J dropped 1 base, with 9 bases sitting between them. The CDR3 DNA reads as TGTGCCAGCAGCCGCCGGACGGGCACAGATACGCAGTATTTT. This translates into CASSRRTGTDTQYF.

The chain carries TRBV5-1 and TRBJ1-6; the match to TRBD1 covers 9 bases. After removal of 2 bases from V and 9 bases from J, the junction contained 12 bases not matched to a gene. Germline values: CDR1 SGHRS, CDR2 YFSETQ. The CDR3 consists of 17 residues. The CDR3 sequence is CASSLRVPGQGVSPLHF. CDR3 bases: TGCGCCAGCAGCTTAAGGGTACCGGGACAGGGTGTTTCACCCCTCCACTTT.

The V and J genes are TRBV10-2 and TRBJ1-5, with TRBD1 matching 9 bases. The junction had 8 bases not matched to a gene; V was cut back by 6 bases and J by 2 bases. Germline V gives CDR1 WSHSY, CDR2 SAAADI. The CDR3 totals 16 residues. CDR3 DNA: TGCGCCAGCAGGAGGGACAGGGTGACTGGCAATCAGCCCCAGCATTTT. Translation: CASRRDRVTGNQPQHF.

The chain carries TRBV7-2 and TRBJ1-1, with 7 bases that match TRBD1. The germline gives CDR1 SGHTA, CDR2 FQGNSA. With 4 bases clipped from V and 6 bases from J, the junction kept 5 bases outside the gene matches. This CDR3 has 13 residues. CDR3 sequence reads: CASSSTGVPEAFF. The CDR3 bases are TGTGCCAGCAGCTCTACAGGGGTGCCTGAAGCTTTCTTT.